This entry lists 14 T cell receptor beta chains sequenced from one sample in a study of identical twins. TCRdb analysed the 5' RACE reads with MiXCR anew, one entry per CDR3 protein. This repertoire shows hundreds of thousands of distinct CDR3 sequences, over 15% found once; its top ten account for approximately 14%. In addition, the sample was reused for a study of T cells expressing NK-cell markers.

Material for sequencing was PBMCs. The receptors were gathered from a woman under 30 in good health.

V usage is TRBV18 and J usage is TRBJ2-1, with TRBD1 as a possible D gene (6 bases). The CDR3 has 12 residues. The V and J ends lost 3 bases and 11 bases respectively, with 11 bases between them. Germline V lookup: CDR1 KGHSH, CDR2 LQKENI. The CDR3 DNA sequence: TGTGCCAGCTCACCCGTAGGGGACAAGCAGTTCTTC. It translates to CASSPVGDKQFF.

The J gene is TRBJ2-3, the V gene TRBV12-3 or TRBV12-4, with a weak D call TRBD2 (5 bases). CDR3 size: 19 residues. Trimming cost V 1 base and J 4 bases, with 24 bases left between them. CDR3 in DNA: TGTGCCAGCAGTTTAGGTTGGGGAGCCGCACCCCTAGAGTCAGATACGCAGTATTTT. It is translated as CASSLGWGAAPLESDTQYF.

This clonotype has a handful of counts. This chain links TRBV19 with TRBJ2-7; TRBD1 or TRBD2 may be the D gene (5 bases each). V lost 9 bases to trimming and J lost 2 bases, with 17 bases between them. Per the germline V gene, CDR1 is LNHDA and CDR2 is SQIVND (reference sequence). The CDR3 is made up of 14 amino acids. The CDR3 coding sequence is TGTGCCAGCGGGTCCCTCGGGACGACCTACGAGCAGTACTTC. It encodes CASGSLGTTYEQYF. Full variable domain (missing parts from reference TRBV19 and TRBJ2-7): DGGITQSPKYLFRKEGQNVTLSCEQNLNHDAMYWYRQDPGQGLRLIYYSQIVNDFQKGDIAEGYSVSREKKESFPLTVTSAQKNPTAFYLCASGSLGTTYEQYFGPGTRLTVT.

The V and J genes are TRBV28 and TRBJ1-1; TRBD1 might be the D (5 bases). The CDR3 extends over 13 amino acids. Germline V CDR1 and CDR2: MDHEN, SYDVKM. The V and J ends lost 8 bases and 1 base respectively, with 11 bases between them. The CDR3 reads CASAQGRNTEAFF. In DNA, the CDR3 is TGTGCCAGCGCCCAGGGCCGGAACACTGAAGCTTTCTTT.

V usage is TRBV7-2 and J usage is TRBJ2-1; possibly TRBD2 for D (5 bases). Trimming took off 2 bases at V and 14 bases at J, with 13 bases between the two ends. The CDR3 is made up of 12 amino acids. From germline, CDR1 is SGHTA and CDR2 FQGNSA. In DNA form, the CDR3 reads TGTGCCAGCAGCTTAATCGGGATACAAAAGTTCTTC. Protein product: CASSLIGIQKFF.

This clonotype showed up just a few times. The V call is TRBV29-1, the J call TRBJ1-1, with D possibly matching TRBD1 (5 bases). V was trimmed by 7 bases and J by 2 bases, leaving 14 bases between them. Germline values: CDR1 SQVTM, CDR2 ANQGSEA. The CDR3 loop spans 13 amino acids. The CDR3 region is CSAARGFNTEAFF. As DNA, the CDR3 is TGCAGCGCAGCACGGGGCTTTAACACTGAAGCTTTCTTT.

CDR3 sequence: CASSEDSGGYTEAFF. The CDR3 bases are TGTGCCAGCAGTGAAGATTCAGGGGGCTATACTGAAGCTTTCTTT. The chain joins TRBV6-1 to TRBJ1-1; 8 bases line up with TRBD1. The CDR3 consists of 15 residues. Germline V CDR1 and CDR2: MNHNS, SASEGT. The trim removed 1 base at V and 5 bases at J, leaving 6 bases unmatched.

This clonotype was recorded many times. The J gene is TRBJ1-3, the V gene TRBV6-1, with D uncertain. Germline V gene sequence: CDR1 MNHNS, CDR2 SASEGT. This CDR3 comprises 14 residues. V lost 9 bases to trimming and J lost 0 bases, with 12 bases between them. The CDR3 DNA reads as TGTGCCAGTAAAGACCGCTACTCTGGAAACACCATATATTTT. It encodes CASKDRYSGNTIYF.

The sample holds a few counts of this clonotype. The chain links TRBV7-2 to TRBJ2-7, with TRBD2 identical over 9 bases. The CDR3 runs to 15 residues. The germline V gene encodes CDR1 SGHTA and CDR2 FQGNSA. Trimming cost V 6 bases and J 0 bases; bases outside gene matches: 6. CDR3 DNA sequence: TGTGCCAGCAGGCCTAGCGGGATACACTCCTACGAGCAGTACTTC. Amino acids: CASRPSGIHSYEQYF. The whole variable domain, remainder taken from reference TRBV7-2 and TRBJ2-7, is GAGVSQSPSNKVTEKGKDVELRCDPISGHTALYWYRQSLGQGLEFLIYFQGNSAPDKSGLPSDRFSAERTGGSVSTLTIQRTQQEDSAVYLCASRPSGIHSYEQYFGPGTRLTVT.

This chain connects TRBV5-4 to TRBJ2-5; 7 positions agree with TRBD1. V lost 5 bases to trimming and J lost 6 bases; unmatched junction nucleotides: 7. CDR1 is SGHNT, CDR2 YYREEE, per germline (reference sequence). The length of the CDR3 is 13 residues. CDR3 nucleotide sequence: TGTGCCAGCAGAGACAGGGAAGAGCAGACCCAGTACTTC. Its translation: CASRDREEQTQYF. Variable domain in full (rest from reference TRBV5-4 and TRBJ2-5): ETGVTQSPTHLIKTRGQQVTLRCSSQSGHNTVSWYQQALGQGPQFIFQYYREEENGRGNFPPRFSGLQFPNYSSELNVNALELDDSALYLCASRDREEQTQYFGPGTRLLVL.

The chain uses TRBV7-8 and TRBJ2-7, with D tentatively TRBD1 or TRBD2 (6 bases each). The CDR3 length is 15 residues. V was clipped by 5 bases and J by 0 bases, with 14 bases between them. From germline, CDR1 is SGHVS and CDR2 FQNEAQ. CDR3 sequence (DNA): TGTGCCAGCAGCCCCAGAGAGGGGGGCTCCTACGAGCAGTACTTC. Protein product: CASSPREGGSYEQYF.

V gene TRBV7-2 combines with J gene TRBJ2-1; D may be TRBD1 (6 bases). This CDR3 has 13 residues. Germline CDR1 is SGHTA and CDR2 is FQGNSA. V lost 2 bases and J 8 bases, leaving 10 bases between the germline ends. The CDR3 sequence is CASSLIPGDEQFF. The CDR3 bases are TGTGCCAGCAGCTTAATTCCAGGGGATGAGCAGTTCTTC.

This chain's CDR3 is CASSQNTDQPQHF. The CDR3 DNA follows: TGTGCCAGCAGCCAAAACACGGACCAGCCCCAGCATTTT. The chain recombines TRBV16 with TRBJ1-5; unclear D gene. The germline V and J ends were trimmed by 2 bases and 7 bases, with 9 bases remaining between them. Germline V gene data show CDR1 as KGHSY and CDR2 as FQNENV. The CDR3 spans 13 residues. Drawing the rest from reference TRBV16 and TRBJ1-5, the complete variable domain is GEEVAQTPKHLVRGEGQKAKLYCAPIKGHSYVFWYQQVLKNEFKFLISFQNENVFDETGMPKERFSAKCLPNSPCSLEIQATKLEDSAVYFCASSQNTDQPQHFGDGTRLSIL.

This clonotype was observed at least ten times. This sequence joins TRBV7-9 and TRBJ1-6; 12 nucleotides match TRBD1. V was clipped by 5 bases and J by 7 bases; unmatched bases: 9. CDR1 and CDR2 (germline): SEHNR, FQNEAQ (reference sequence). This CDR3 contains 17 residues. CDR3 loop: CASSPGTGGVKNSPLHF. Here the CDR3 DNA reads TGTGCCAGCAGCCCCGGGACAGGGGGCGTTAAGAATTCACCCCTCCACTTT.